These 5 T cell receptor beta chains originate from one sample sequenced in a study of multiple sclerosis patients with progressive multifocal leukoencephalopathy. Time point in this sample: time of PML onset. Some clones are missing from TCRdb's copy, which holds only in-frame ones; the method was immunoSEQ multiplex PCR. The sample lists 31,000 or so clones, approximately 86% occurring once. Sequenced here: PBMCs, sampled from a patient treated with natalizumab. These receptors came from a woman aged 35 to 49 with progressive multifocal leukoencephalopathy.

Remarks on this clone: Other DNA variants within this sample encode the same CDR3. The rearrangement uses TRBV10-2 and TRBJ2-3; 9 bases line up with TRBD1. Germline V gene data show CDR1 as WSHSY and CDR2 as SAAADI. The CDR3 extends over 16 amino acids. V was pared by 5 bases and J by 4 bases, with 10 bases of the junction left unmatched. This CDR3 is CASSTRRGQGPDTQYF. The CDR3 DNA reads TGCGCCAGCAGTACAAGGAGGGGACAGGGCCCAGATACGCAGTATTTT.

This clone appeared a single time. V is TRBV27 and J is TRBJ2-7; TRBD2 might be the D (5 bases). The CDR3 length is 13 residues. V was pared by 1 base and J by 6 bases, with 10 bases between. Germline CDR1 MNHEY, CDR2 SMNVEV (reference sequence). CDR3 amino acids: CASSLYRGGEQYF. The CDR3 nucleotides read TGTGCCAGCAGTTTATACCGGGGTGGCGAGCAGTACTTC.

The V call is TRBV5-4, the J call TRBJ2-2; D gene ambiguous. Trimming removed 9 bases from V and 6 bases from J, with 18 bases in between. Per germline, CDR1 SGHNT and CDR2 YYREEE (reference sequence). This CDR3 spans 14 amino acids. The DNA for the CDR3 is TGTGCCACCGGAGTGGGTGGAAATCCCGGGGAGCTGTTTTTT. Its translation is CATGVGGNPGELFF.

This clone appeared once. The chain combines TRBV6-1 with TRBJ2-1; TRBD2 matches at 10 bases. V dropped 4 bases and J dropped 7; count of bases not matched to a gene: 10. The CDR3 length is 16 residues. CDR1 is MNHNS, CDR2 SASEGT, per germline. The CDR3 is CASSGAGASGRNEQFF. CDR3 coding DNA: TGTGCCAGCAGTGGGGCGGGGGCTAGCGGGAGAAATGAGCAGTTCTTC.

This chain connects TRBV5-8 to TRBJ2-3; D may match TRBD1 or TRBD2 (5 bases each). Germline loops: CDR1 SGHTS, CDR2 YDEGEE. With 4 bases removed from V and 1 base from J, the gap between germline ends came to 16 bases. CDR3 length: 16 residues. CDR3 protein: CASSMGEGVRTDTQYF. In DNA form, the CDR3 reads TGTGCCAGCAGCATGGGAGAAGGGGTCCGCACAGATACGCAGTATTTT.